These 30 T cell receptor beta chains came from one sample sequenced in a study of T cells in Graves' hyperthyroidism and ophthalmopathy (dated by TCRdb to the late 2010s). The library was produced with multiplex PCR. Sequenced using an Illumina HiSeq 2000. Amplification of TCR beta CDR3 regions was carried out from RNA transcripts. For the first round of RT-PCR on the TCR CDR3, the HTBI primer set was used together with the Qiagen OneStep RT-PCR kit. The raw public data were reprocessed by TCRdb itself: fastp quality trimming at Q25, MiXCR clonotype calling, in-frame beta chains only. Every distinct CDR3 protein forms one entry, paired with its most common genes and DNA. Here the sample has roughly 300,000 distinct CDR3 sequences; less than 30% occur a single time. The ten largest clones add up to about 30% of the sample. The specimen was blood. The receptors stem from a man in his forties with Graves' hyperthyroidism that later progressed to Graves' ophthalmopathy.

CDR3 nucleotide sequence: TGTGCCAGCATCCGCAGGGGGACAGCCAAAAACATTCAGTACTTC. It specifies CASIRRGTAKNIQYF. V usage is TRBV28 and J usage is TRBJ2-4, with TRBD1 identical over 7 bases. The V segment lost 7 bases and the J segment 0 bases; nucleotides outside the gene matches: 6. From germline, CDR1 is MDHEN and CDR2 SYDVKM. The CDR3 consists of 15 residues.

This clonotype was seen ten or more times. This rearrangement joins TRBV7-2 to TRBJ1-1; D is possibly TRBD1 (6 bases). Germline V gene lookup returns CDR1 SGHTA and CDR2 FQGNSA. V shed 1 base and J shed 0 bases, with 12 bases lying between them. This CDR3 region has 16 residues. CDR3 nucleotide sequence: TGTGCCAGCAGCTTAGGGCCGGACAGATTGAACACTGAAGCTTTCTTT. It codes for CASSLGPDRLNTEAFF.

This clonotype was detected ten times or more. This chain joins TRBV5-1 and TRBJ1-2, with TRBD1 as a possible D gene (5 bases). Germline-derived CDR1 and CDR2 are SGHRS and YFSETQ. Trimming stripped 0 bases from V and 7 bases from J, with 10 bases between. This CDR3 comprises 13 residues. As DNA, the CDR3 is TGCGCCAGCAGCTTGGAGGCAGGGTCTGGCTACACCTTC. Its translation: CASSLEAGSGYTF.

V is TRBV6-2 or TRBV6-3 and J is TRBJ1-1; TRBD1 aligns across 8 bases. Per germline, CDR1 MNHEY and CDR2 SVGEGT. Losses at the gene ends were 4 bases for V and 4 bases for J; bases not matched to a gene: 8. The CDR3 totals 15 residues. The CDR3 DNA is TGTGCCAGCAGTTCCACAAGACAGGGGAGCACTGAAGCTTTCTTT. Its protein product is CASSSTRQGSTEAFF.

This clonotype was seen many times. This chain links TRBV18 with TRBJ1-5, with unresolved D. The CDR3 has 13 residues. The germline gives CDR1 KGHSH, CDR2 LQKENI. Trimming pared 2 bases from V and 4 bases from J, leaving 6 bases between. Here the CDR3 DNA reads TGTGCCAGCTCACCAACAGCTAATCAGCCCCAGCATTTT. Protein: CASSPTANQPQHF.

The sample holds many counts of this clonotype. The chain links TRBV28 to TRBJ2-5; TRBD1 matches 8 bases. V shed 5 bases, J shed 2 bases, and the junction held 10 bases outside the gene matches. Germline lookup yields CDR1 MDHEN and CDR2 SYDVKM. The CDR3 sequence is 16 residues long. The CDR3: CASSARWTGKQETQYF. CDR3 DNA sequence: TGTGCCAGCAGTGCGCGATGGACAGGGAAGCAAGAGACCCAGTACTTC.

This clonotype was counted at least ten times. The genes are TRBV6-5 and TRBJ2-5, with TRBD1 matching 10 bases. After removal of 6 bases from V and 2 bases from J, the junction contained 12 bases not matched to a gene. This CDR3 is built from 17 residues. The germline gives CDR1 MNHEY, CDR2 SVGAGI. Here the CDR3 reads CASSLGDRGRGQETQYF. The CDR3 DNA sequence: TGTGCCAGCAGCCTTGGGGACAGGGGTCGTGGGCAAGAGACCCAGTACTTC.

There are many counts of this clonotype. V and J are TRBV6-5 and TRBJ2-7; D is unclear. V lost 8 bases and J 3 bases, leaving 17 bases between the germline ends. The CDR3 spans 14 residues. The germline V gene has CDR1 MNHEY and CDR2 SVGAGI. The DNA for the CDR3 is TGTGCCAGCGTCCACAGCCTTGAAATCTACGAGCAGTACTTC. This translates into CASVHSLEIYEQYF.

In this sample, this clonotype turned up once. The gene calls are TRBV7-2 and TRBJ1-1; TRBD1 aligns across 10 bases. With 4 bases clipped from V and 8 bases from J, the junction kept 4 bases outside the gene matches. Germline-derived CDR1 and CDR2 are SGHTA and FQGNSA. The CDR3 totals 13 residues. The CDR3 DNA is TGTGCCAGCAGCTCGACAGGGGGCGAAGAAGCTTTCTTT. Translating it yields CASSSTGGEEAFF.

The table lists this clonotype with many counts. The CDR3 DNA is TGTGCCAGCAGCTTCGGGGGCGTTCGCAATCAGCCCCAGCATTTT. This encodes CASSFGGVRNQPQHF. The chain combines TRBV5-8 with TRBJ1-5; perhaps TRBD1 as D (6 bases). The CDR3 length is 15 residues. Germline CDR1 SGHTS, CDR2 YDEGEE. V shed 2 bases and J shed 2 bases, with 11 bases lying between them.

In this sample, this clonotype turned up many times. V usage is TRBV2 and J usage is TRBJ2-7; TRBD2 might be the D (5 bases). The length of the CDR3 is 13 residues. Germline V gene lookup returns CDR1 SNHLY and CDR2 FYNNEI. The V end was cut by 3 bases, the J end by 6 bases, with 12 bases between. The CDR3 loop reads CASSERASGEQYF. CDR3 nucleotides: TGTGCCAGCAGTGAGAGGGCCTCGGGCGAGCAGTACTTC.

This clonotype has just one count. This rearrangement joins TRBV28 to TRBJ1-5; D is unresolved. The germline V gene encodes CDR1 MDHEN and CDR2 SYDVKM. The V and J ends lost 3 bases and 2 bases respectively, with 8 bases between them. The CDR3 runs to 14 residues. CDR3 nucleotides: TGTGCCAGCAGTTTTGACATTGGCAATCAGCCCCAGCATTTT. Translating it yields CASSFDIGNQPQHF.

This clonotype showed up many times. The chain couples TRBV6-5 to TRBJ1-2; 11 positions agree with TRBD1. V dropped 6 bases and J dropped 2; count of bases not matched to a gene: 5. This CDR3 region has 15 residues. Germline loops: CDR1 MNHEY, CDR2 SVGAGI. CDR3 protein: CASRPGTGGNYGYTF. The CDR3 region has the DNA TGTGCCAGCAGACCGGGGACAGGGGGGAACTATGGCTACACCTTC.

V usage is TRBV5-4 and J usage is TRBJ1-1; a weak D match, TRBD1 (6 bases). V was clipped by 2 bases and J by 10 bases, with 18 bases between them. Germline CDR1 SGHNT, CDR2 YYREEE (reference sequence). The CDR3 covers 14 residues. CDR3 region: CASSFGAGVKGAFF. The CDR3 nucleotides read TGTGCCAGCAGCTTCGGAGCAGGGGTTAAAGGAGCTTTCTTT.

The table lists this clonotype with many counts. The genes are TRBV14 and TRBJ1-1; no reliable D call. V was pared by 3 bases and J by 3 bases, with 5 bases between. The CDR3 is made up of 12 amino acids. CDR1 is SGHDN, CDR2 FVKESK, per germline. The CDR3 sequence: CASSHGYTEAFF. CDR3 bases: TGTGCCAGCAGCCACGGTTACACTGAAGCTTTCTTT.

This clonotype was detected many times. In this CDR3 the conserved last residue, phenylalanine or tryptophan, is missing, so a read error is likely. The rearrangement joins TRBV27 to TRBJ2-7, with a possible D match to TRBD1 (6 bases). Trimming took 3 bases from V and 2 from J, leaving 14 bases between them. From germline, CDR1 is MNHEY and CDR2 SMNVEV (reference sequence). This CDR3 has 15 residues. CDR3 sequence reads: CASSFGGRGPYEQYS. CDR3 in DNA: TGTGCCAGCAGTTTTGGGGGCCGGGGTCCCTACGAGCAGTACTCC.

This chain connects TRBV7-6 to TRBJ1-2; possible D gene TRBD1, 5 bases. Trimming removed 5 bases at V and 4 bases at J, with 11 bases between. CDR3 length equals 13 residues. Germline values: CDR1 SGHVS, CDR2 FNYEAQ. CDR3 bases: TGTGCCAGCAGCGCCGGAGGGACCTATGGCTACACCTTC. Translating gives CASSAGGTYGYTF.

This clonotype was counted ten times or more. The V call is TRBV30, the J call TRBJ1-2; no definite D call. With 2 bases removed from V and 2 bases from J, the gap between germline ends came to 9 bases. This CDR3 is 13 amino acids long. Germline V gene lookup returns CDR1 GTSNPN and CDR2 SVGIG (reference sequence). The CDR3 spells CAWSKHGNYGYTF. In nucleotides, the CDR3 is TGTGCCTGGAGTAAGCATGGAAACTATGGCTACACCTTC.

This chain connects TRBV11-2 to TRBJ2-2; no clear D gene. Germline CDR1 and CDR2: SGHAT and FQNNGV. V was shortened by 3 bases and J by 3 bases, with 8 bases between the two germline ends. This CDR3 has 14 amino acids. Here the CDR3 DNA reads TGTGCCAGCAGCTTTGTTACGGACACCGGGGAGCTGTTTTTT. It codes for CASSFVTDTGELFF.

This clonotype has a count of ten or more. The genes are TRBV7-8 and TRBJ2-7; D is possibly TRBD2 (6 bases). Trimming pared 11 bases from V and 0 bases from J, leaving 20 bases between. CDR3 length: 15 amino acids. Germline CDR1 is SGHVS and CDR2 is FQNEAQ. This CDR3 reads CASSSLAGNSYEQYF. CDR3 DNA: TGTGCCTCATCATCGTTGGCGGGAAACTCCTACGAGCAGTACTTC.

This clonotype was counted once. The rearrangement joins TRBV6-1 to TRBJ1-5; the match to TRBD1 covers 7 bases. Per the germline V gene, CDR1 is MNHNS and CDR2 is SASEGT. The CDR3 has 15 residues. Germline trimming cut 1 base from V and 10 bases from J; bases unmatched to any gene: 10. The DNA of the CDR3 is TGTGCCAGCAGTGAAGTCGCGGCCAGGGGGGACCCCCAGCATTTT. Translating gives CASSEVAARGDPQHF.

This clonotype has at least ten counts. The chain links TRBV11-3 to TRBJ1-1; D gene unclear. Per the germline V gene, CDR1 is SGHNT and CDR2 is YENEEA. V was pared by 1 base and J by 5 bases, with 14 bases between. This CDR3 spans 15 amino acids. CDR3 sequence reads: CASSLAWGVGTEAFF. The CDR3 coding sequence is TGTGCCAGCAGCTTAGCTTGGGGAGTGGGGACTGAAGCTTTCTTT.

This clonotype was recorded at least ten times. The chain has TRBV20-1 and TRBJ2-7, with 10 positions matching TRBD2. The junction had 0 bases not matched to a gene; V was cut back by 1 base and J by 3 bases. Germline CDR1 reads DFQATT; CDR2 reads SNEGSKA (reference sequence). This CDR3 spans 13 amino acids. CDR3 sequence reads: CSARGLAGYEQYF. CDR3 nucleotide sequence: TGCAGTGCTAGAGGACTAGCGGGCTACGAGCAGTACTTC.

The V call is TRBV25-1, the J call TRBJ2-2; 11 bases map to TRBD1. V shed 6 bases, J shed 7 bases, and the junction held 22 bases outside the gene matches. CDR1 and CDR2 from the germline V gene are MGHDK and SYGVNS. CDR3 length: 20 amino acids. CDR3: CASSTGQGALWLAGIGELFF. The CDR3 nucleotides are TGTGCCAGCAGCACTGGACAGGGGGCTCTCTGGCTAGCGGGAATCGGGGAGCTGTTTTTT.

This clonotype came up many times. This chain joins TRBV11-1 and TRBJ2-2; TRBD2 matches at 10 bases. The germline gives CDR1 SGHAT, CDR2 FQDESV (reference sequence). The CDR3 totals 18 residues. V was clipped by 5 bases and J by 3 bases; unmatched bases: 12. The CDR3 here is CASSDPVLAGDDTGELFF. The CDR3 DNA sequence: TGTGCCAGCAGCGATCCGGTGCTAGCGGGAGACGACACCGGGGAGCTGTTTTTT.

The table lists this clonotype with many counts. The chain links TRBV19 to TRBJ1-1, with D unclear. Between the trimmed V and J ends, which lost 3 bases and 1 base, there was a span of 9 bases. The germline CDR1 and CDR2 sequences are LNHDA and SQIVND (reference sequence). The CDR3 totals 14 residues. CDR3 region: CASSIGTPNTEAFF. CDR3 bases: TGTGCCAGTAGTATTGGCACCCCGAACACTGAAGCTTTCTTT. The variable domain in full, completed from reference TRBV19 and TRBJ1-1, reads DGGITQSPKYLFRKEGQNVTLSCEQNLNHDAMYWYRQDPGQGLRLIYYSQIVNDFQKGDIAEGYSVSREKKESFPLTVTSAQKNPTAFYLCASSIGTPNTEAFFGQGTRLTVV.

The J gene is TRBJ2-7, the V gene TRBV28; 7 nucleotides line up with TRBD1. Losses at the gene ends were 10 bases for V and 0 bases for J; bases not matched to a gene: 12. The CDR3 length is 15 residues. Germline assignment: CDR1 MDHEN and CDR2 SYDVKM. The CDR3 region is CATSFGQAFSYEQYF. The CDR3 nucleotides read TGTGCCACCTCCTTTGGACAGGCTTTCTCCTACGAGCAGTACTTC.

The table lists this clonotype with many counts. J is TRBJ2-6 and V is TRBV4-1; D gene uncertain. Trimming shortened V by 1 base and J by 3 bases, and 7 bases separated the two germline ends. From germline, CDR1 is MGHRA and CDR2 YSYEKL. The CDR3 covers 15 residues. For the CDR3, the DNA is TGCGCCAGCAGCCAAGTTTCCGTTGGGGCCAACGTCCTGACTTTC. As protein: CASSQVSVGANVLTF.

This clonotype was detected many times. The J gene is TRBJ2-7, the V gene TRBV6-1; maybe TRBD2 (5 bases). The CDR3 has 15 residues. The germline V gene encodes CDR1 MNHNS and CDR2 SASEGT. The ends were cut back, 6 bases at V and 3 bases at J, with 18 bases in the middle. Written as DNA, the CDR3 is TGTGCCAGCAGCCCACTGGAGCGGAGCTTCTACGAGCAGTACTTC. It yields the protein CASSPLERSFYEQYF.

This clonotype was detected many times. The chain recombines TRBV20-1 with TRBJ2-7; a possible D gene is TRBD2 (6 bases). V dropped 1 base and J dropped 9 bases, with 22 bases sitting between them. In germline, CDR1 is DFQATT, CDR2 SNEGSKA (reference sequence). The CDR3 sequence is 15 residues long. This CDR3 is CSARALAGPPLGQYF. The DNA of the CDR3 is TGCAGTGCTAGAGCCCTGGCGGGACCCCCCCTAGGGCAGTACTTC.